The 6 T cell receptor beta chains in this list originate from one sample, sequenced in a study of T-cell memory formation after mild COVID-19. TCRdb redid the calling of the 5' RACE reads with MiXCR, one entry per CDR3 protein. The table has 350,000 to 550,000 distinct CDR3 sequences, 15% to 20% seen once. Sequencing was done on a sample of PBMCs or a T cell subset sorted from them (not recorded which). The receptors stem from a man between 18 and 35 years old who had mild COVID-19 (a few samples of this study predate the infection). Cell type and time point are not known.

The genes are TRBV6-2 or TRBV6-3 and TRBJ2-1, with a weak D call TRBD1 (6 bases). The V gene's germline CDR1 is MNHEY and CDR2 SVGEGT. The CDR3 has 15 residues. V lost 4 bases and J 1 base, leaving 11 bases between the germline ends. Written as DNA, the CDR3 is TGTGCCAGCAGTTTCGCTGGACAGTCCTACAATGAGCAGTTCTTC. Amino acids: CASSFAGQSYNEQFF.

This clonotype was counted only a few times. DNA for the CDR3: TGTGCCAGCAGCGCACCAGGGACTGCTAACTATGGCTACACCTTC. As protein: CASSAPGTANYGYTF. The chain uses TRBV7-9 and TRBJ1-2; a weak D match, TRBD1 (5 bases). The germline V gene has CDR1 SEHNR and CDR2 FQNEAQ (reference sequence). Trimming left V 5 bases short and J 0 bases short, with 13 bases between. This CDR3 is built from 15 residues.

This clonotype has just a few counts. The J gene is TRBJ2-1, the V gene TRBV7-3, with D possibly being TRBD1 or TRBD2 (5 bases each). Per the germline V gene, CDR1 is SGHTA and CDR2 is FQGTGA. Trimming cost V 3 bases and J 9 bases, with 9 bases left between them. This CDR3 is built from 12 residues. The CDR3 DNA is TGTGCCAGCAGCTTTGGTGGGGGTGAGCAGTTCTTC. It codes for CASSFGGGEQFF.

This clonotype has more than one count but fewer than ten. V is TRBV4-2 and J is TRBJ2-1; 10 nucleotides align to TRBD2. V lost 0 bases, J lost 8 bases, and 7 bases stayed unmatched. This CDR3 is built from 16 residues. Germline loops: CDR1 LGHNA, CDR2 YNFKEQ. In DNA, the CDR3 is TGTGCCAGCAGCCAAGAAGGTACTAGCGGGGCCCATGAGCAGTTCTTC. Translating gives CASSQEGTSGAHEQFF.

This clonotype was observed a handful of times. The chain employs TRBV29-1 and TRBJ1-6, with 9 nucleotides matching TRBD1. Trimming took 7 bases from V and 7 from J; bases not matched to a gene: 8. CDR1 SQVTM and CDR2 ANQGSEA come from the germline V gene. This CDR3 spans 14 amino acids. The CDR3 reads CSATTGGWNSPLHF. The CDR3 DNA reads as TGCAGCGCAACGACAGGGGGTTGGAATTCACCCCTCCACTTT.

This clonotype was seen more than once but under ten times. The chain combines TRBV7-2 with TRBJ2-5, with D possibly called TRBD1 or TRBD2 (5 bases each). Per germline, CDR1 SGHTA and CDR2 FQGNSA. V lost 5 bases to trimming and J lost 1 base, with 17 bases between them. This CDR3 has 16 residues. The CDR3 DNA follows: TGTGCCAGCAGCAATACCGGGGCGGTACGCCAAGAGACCCAGTACTTC. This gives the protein CASSNTGAVRQETQYF. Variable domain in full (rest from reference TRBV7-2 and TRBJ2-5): GAGVSQSPSNKVTEKGKDVELRCDPISGHTALYWYRQSLGQGLEFLIYFQGNSAPDKSGLPSDRFSAERTGGSVSTLTIQRTQQEDSAVYLCASSNTGAVRQETQYFGPGTRLLVL.